Listed below are T cell receptor beta chains from one sample, sequenced in a study of CD8 T cells in Susac syndrome. TCRdb re-analysed the immunoSEQ multiplex PCR reads in MiXCR, keeping a single row per CDR3 protein. The profile covers 180,000 or so distinct CDR3 sequences, with 90% to 95% appearing a single time and over 0.12% taken by the ten largest. Material: CD4+ T cells from PBMCs. The receptors derive from a human donor in good health. Each CDR3 is given with its conserved first and last residue. Each record gives: clone size, J gene, CDR3 length, D gene, V gene, CDR3 protein, CDR3 DNA. The D gene is left open where the match is weak. The listing skips clone size in some rows; elsewhere it reads once, few, many or a size class.

clone size: NA; J gene: TRBJ2-1; CDR3 length: 15; D gene: TRBD2; V gene: TRBV20-1; CDR3 protein: CSARPASGIYNEQFF; CDR3 DNA: TGCAGTGCTAGGCCCGCTAGCGGGATCTACAATGAGCAGTTCTTC
clone size: once; J gene: TRBJ2-7; CDR3 length: 12; D gene: NA; V gene: TRBV2; CDR3 protein: CASSGTGSPPYF; CDR3 DNA: TGTGCCAGCAGTGGAACAGGGTCCCCTCCTTACTTC
clone size: NA; J gene: TRBJ2-1; CDR3 length: 8; D gene: NA; V gene: TRBV27; CDR3 protein: CASNEQFF; CDR3 DNA: TGTGCCAGCAATGAGCAGTTCTTC
clone size: NA; J gene: TRBJ2-5; CDR3 length: 14; D gene: NA; V gene: TRBV9; CDR3 protein: CASSVGTARETQYF; CDR3 DNA: TGTGCCAGCAGCGTAGGGACAGCTAGAGAGACCCAGTACTTC
clone size: NA; J gene: TRBJ1-4; CDR3 length: 11; D gene: NA; V gene: TRBV29-1; CDR3 protein: CSVKDSEKLFF; CDR3 DNA: TGCAGCGTTAAGGATAGTGAAAAACTGTTTTTT
clone size: NA; J gene: TRBJ2-2; CDR3 length: 13; D gene: NA; V gene: TRBV20-1; CDR3 protein: CSARDSVTGELFF; CDR3 DNA: TGCAGTGCTAGAGACTCGGTCACCGGGGAGCTGTTTTTT
clone size: NA; J gene: TRBJ2-5; CDR3 length: 15; D gene: TRBD1; V gene: TRBV27; CDR3 protein: CASSTAPTGRETQYF; CDR3 DNA: TGTGCCAGCAGTACGGCCCCGACAGGGCGCGAGACCCAGTACTTC
clone size: NA; J gene: TRBJ1-2; CDR3 length: 15; D gene: NA; V gene: TRBV19; CDR3 protein: CASTFTPRSHYGYTF; CDR3 DNA: TGTGCCAGTACCTTTACCCCCCGATCGCACTATGGCTACACCTTC
clone size: NA; J gene: TRBJ2-3; CDR3 length: 14; D gene: NA; V gene: TRBV6-5; CDR3 protein: CASSRGSHTDTQYF; CDR3 DNA: TGTGCCAGCAGCCGCGGGTCACACACAGATACGCAGTATTTT
clone size: NA; J gene: TRBJ2-3; CDR3 length: 17; D gene: NA; V gene: TRBV5-6; CDR3 protein: CASSLAGWGLAVDTQYF; CDR3 DNA: TGTGCCAGCAGCTTGGCCGGGTGGGGCCTAGCTGTGGATACGCAGTATTTT
clone size: few; J gene: TRBJ2-7; CDR3 length: 14; D gene: TRBD1; V gene: TRBV7-2; CDR3 protein: CASSSTGASYEQYF; CDR3 DNA: TGTGCCAGCAGCTCTACAGGGGCCTCCTACGAGCAGTACTTC
clone size: NA; J gene: TRBJ2-3; CDR3 length: 16; D gene: NA; V gene: TRBV9; CDR3 protein: CASSVGGTTYTDTQYF; CDR3 DNA: TGTGCCAGCAGCGTTGGCGGGACCACTTACACAGATACGCAGTATTTT
clone size: NA; J gene: TRBJ1-1; CDR3 length: 15; D gene: NA; V gene: TRBV20-1; CDR3 protein: CSAPRVGRMNTEAFF; CDR3 DNA: TGCAGTGCTCCCCGCGTGGGGAGAATGAACACTGAAGCTTTCTTT
clone size: NA; J gene: TRBJ1-2; CDR3 length: 14; D gene: NA; V gene: TRBV20-1; CDR3 protein: CSALIQGHNYGYTF; CDR3 DNA: TGCAGTGCGCTAATACAGGGCCATAACTATGGCTACACCTTC
clone size: NA; J gene: TRBJ2-3; CDR3 length: 14; D gene: NA; V gene: TRBV9; CDR3 protein: CASSVRADGDTQYF; CDR3 DNA: TGTGCCAGCAGCGTAAGGGCGGATGGGGATACGCAGTATTTT
clone size: once; J gene: TRBJ2-5; CDR3 length: 12; D gene: TRBD2; V gene: TRBV29-1; CDR3 protein: CSVRRTSGTQYF; CDR3 DNA: TGCAGCGTTCGACGGACTAGTGGGACCCAGTACTTC
clone size: NA; J gene: TRBJ2-5; CDR3 length: 16; D gene: TRBD1; V gene: TRBV9; CDR3 protein: CASSVDRGSGQETQYF; CDR3 DNA: TGTGCCAGCAGCGTAGACAGGGGTTCGGGGCAAGAGACCCAGTACTTC
clone size: few; J gene: TRBJ2-3; CDR3 length: 13; D gene: NA; V gene: TRBV7-7; CDR3 protein: CASSLPSTDTQYF; CDR3 DNA: TGTGCTAGCAGCTTACCTTCCACAGATACGCAGTATTTT
clone size: NA; J gene: TRBJ2-5; CDR3 length: 14; D gene: NA; V gene: TRBV5-6; CDR3 protein: CASSLGHGQETQYF; CDR3 DNA: TGTGCCAGCAGCTTGGGACACGGCCAAGAGACCCAGTACTTC
clone size: NA; J gene: TRBJ2-3; CDR3 length: 12; D gene: NA; V gene: TRBV2; CDR3 protein: CASSALADTQYF; CDR3 DNA: TGTGCCAGCAGTGCGCTAGCGGATACGCAGTATTTT
clone size: NA; J gene: TRBJ2-5; CDR3 length: 15; D gene: NA; V gene: TRBV20-1; CDR3 protein: CSASVANSGQETQYF; CDR3 DNA: TGCAGTGCTAGTGTTGCGAATAGCGGACAAGAGACCCAGTACTTC
clone size: NA; J gene: TRBJ2-1; CDR3 length: 15; D gene: TRBD2; V gene: TRBV27; CDR3 protein: CASSFTGGPSNEQFF; CDR3 DNA: TGTGCCAGCAGCTTCACGGGGGGGCCTTCTAACGAGCAGTTCTTC
clone size: NA; J gene: TRBJ1-6; CDR3 length: 14; D gene: NA; V gene: TRBV20-1; CDR3 protein: CSARDLSSYSPLHF; CDR3 DNA: TGCAGTGCTAGAGATCTCTCCTCGTACTCACCCCTCCACTTT
clone size: NA; J gene: TRBJ2-2; CDR3 length: 13; D gene: NA; V gene: TRBV9; CDR3 protein: CASSPQRSGELFF; CDR3 DNA: TGTGCCAGCAGCCCCCAAAGGTCCGGGGAGCTGTTTTTT
clone size: NA; J gene: TRBJ2-5; CDR3 length: 14; D gene: NA; V gene: TRBV2; CDR3 protein: CASSTGAVQETQYF; CDR3 DNA: TGTGCCAGCTCCACGGGGGCGGTCCAAGAGACCCAGTACTTC